The 27 T cell receptor beta chains reported below all come from one sample, sequenced in a study of regulatory T cells in long-lasting Graves disease. Time point defined: newly diagnosed GD, antithyroid drugs for less than 3 months. PBMC-extracted RNA yielded the TCR library. The authors built TCR beta libraries using iRepertoire HTBI primers and Arm-PCR of CDR3 regions. MiXCR was run by TCRdb on the multiplex PCR reads, yielding one entry per CDR3 protein. The sample records 350,000 to 450,000 distinct CDR3 sequences, approximately 12% being singletons. These sequences were also reported in another study, on T cells in Graves' hyperthyroidism and ophthalmopathy.

The material was peripheral blood mononuclear cells (PBMCs), obtained at new diagnosis, from a patient treated with antithyroid drugs. Receptors were obtained from a woman aged 18 to 35 with Graves disease.

This clonotype was seen more than once but under ten times. The chain uses TRBV27 and TRBJ2-1; TRBD2 aligns across 10 bases. Germline V gene data show CDR1 as MNHEY and CDR2 as SMNVEV (reference sequence). After removal of 10 bases from V and 7 bases from J, the junction contained 13 bases not matched to a gene. This CDR3 has 15 amino acids. The CDR3 loop reads CATIKTAGGLNEQFF. The CDR3 nucleotides read TGTGCCACCATTAAGACAGCGGGAGGGCTAAATGAGCAGTTCTTC.

The rearrangement uses TRBV6-5 and TRBJ2-1; possibly TRBD1 or TRBD2 for D (5 bases each). Germline lookup yields CDR1 MNHEY and CDR2 SVGAGI. V lost 0 bases to trimming and J lost 8 bases, with 14 bases between them. This CDR3 has 15 amino acids. This CDR3 reads CASSYSRGRDDEQFF. As DNA, the CDR3 is TGTGCCAGCAGTTACTCGAGGGGCAGGGACGATGAGCAGTTCTTC.

This clonotype was picked up many times. The V gene is TRBV27, the J gene TRBJ2-3, with D possibly being TRBD2 (6 bases). Germline CDR1 reads MNHEY; CDR2 reads SMNVEV (reference sequence). With 7 bases removed from V and 0 bases from J, the gap between germline ends came to 14 bases. The CDR3 totals 15 residues. DNA of the CDR3: TGTGCCAGCAACCTCGGGGGTCCCAGCACAGATACGCAGTATTTT. This sequence encodes CASNLGGPSTDTQYF.

The sample holds many counts of this clonotype. A much larger clone lies a single base off, so this may be a read error. The chain carries TRBV7-2 and TRBJ2-5; D remains ambiguous. The CDR3 loop spans 11 amino acids. Trimming left V 0 bases short and J 6 bases short, with 2 bases between. CDR1 and CDR2 from the germline V gene are SGHTA and FQGNSA. The CDR3 region is CASSLAQTQYF. The CDR3 DNA follows: TGTGCCAGCAGCTTAGCGCAGACCCAGTACTTC. The full variable domain, in which reference TRBV7-2 and TRBJ2-5 provide the parts outside the CDR3, is GAGVSQSPSNKVTEKGKDVELRCDPISGHTALYWYRQSLGQGLEFLIYFQGNSAPDKSGLPSDRFSAERTGGSVSTLTIQRTQQEDSAVYLCASSLAQTQYFGPGTRLLVL.

This clonotype showed up many times. This chain connects TRBV28 to TRBJ2-2; tentatively, D is TRBD2 (6 bases). The CDR3 is made up of 16 amino acids. Germline-derived CDR1 and CDR2 are MDHEN and SYDVKM. Trimming shortened V by 8 bases and J by 3 bases, and 19 bases separated the two germline ends. This CDR3 is CASRPEGKGDTGELFF. The DNA of the CDR3 is TGTGCCAGCCGCCCGGAGGGGAAGGGAGACACCGGGGAGCTGTTTTTT.

This clonotype was counted at least ten times. The V call is TRBV7-9, the J call TRBJ1-4; 8 bases align to TRBD1. Germline V gene sequence: CDR1 SEHNR, CDR2 FQNEAQ (reference sequence). This CDR3 is 16 amino acids long. The trim removed 7 bases at V and 3 bases at J, leaving 10 bases unmatched. Written as DNA, the CDR3 is TGTGCCAGCAACACCTTCCAGGACAGGGCTAATGAAAAACTGTTTTTT. It yields the protein CASNTFQDRANEKLFF.

Ten or more counts support this clonotype. The V and J genes are TRBV27 and TRBJ2-7, with TRBD2 matching 11 bases. Germline CDR1 MNHEY, CDR2 SMNVEV (reference sequence). This CDR3 is built from 14 residues. V shed 4 bases, J shed 3 bases, and the junction held 2 bases outside the gene matches. The CDR3 sequence is CASSSGTSGYEQYF. The CDR3 DNA sequence: TGTGCCAGCAGTTCAGGGACTAGCGGCTACGAGCAGTACTTC.

This clonotype was counted a few times. The V and J genes are TRBV4-1 and TRBJ2-5; 8 bases are shared with TRBD2. Losses at the gene ends were 6 bases for V and 5 bases for J; bases not matched to a gene: 11. Germline loops: CDR1 MGHRA, CDR2 YSYEKL. This CDR3 has 15 amino acids. The CDR3 loop reads CASSPGTRAPETQYF. In DNA, the CDR3 is TGCGCCAGCAGTCCCGGGACTAGGGCCCCGGAGACCCAGTACTTC.

This clonotype was observed many times. The gene calls are TRBV3-1 and TRBJ2-1; perhaps TRBD1 as D (5 bases). V was clipped by 4 bases and J by 8 bases, with 15 bases between them. The V gene's germline CDR1 is LGHDT and CDR2 YNNKEL (reference sequence). This CDR3 has 14 residues. CDR3 sequence reads: CASSREDMFDEQFF. CDR3 nucleotide sequence: TGTGCCAGCAGCCGAGAGGACATGTTCGATGAGCAGTTCTTC.

This clonotype has just a few counts. A read error is possible here, since a much larger clone lies one base away. The chain employs TRBV4-2 and TRBJ2-5; TRBD1 matches 8 bases. Germline V lookup: CDR1 LGHNA, CDR2 YNFKEQ. The CDR3 is 15 amino acids. V lost 0 bases and J lost 5; bases outside the gene matches: 5. The CDR3 DNA is TGTGCCAGCAGCCAAGATTGGGACAGGACGGAGACCCAGTACTTC. Translated, it gives CASSQDWDRTETQYF.

This clonotype has a count of ten or more. The chain has TRBV7-9 and TRBJ1-1; D unresolved. The CDR3 runs 10 residues. V lost 5 bases and J 13 bases, leaving 11 bases between the germline ends. The germline V gene has CDR1 SEHNR and CDR2 FQNEAQ (reference sequence). The DNA for the CDR3 is TGTGCCAGCAGCGGACCCTGGGGTTTCTTT. Its protein is CASSGPWGFF.

This clonotype was seen ten or more times. The junction differs from germline at one of its ends, possibly a read error. The rearrangement uses TRBV12-3 or TRBV12-4 and TRBJ2-2; D might be TRBD1 or TRBD2, each matching 5 bases. The CDR3 covers 17 residues. The DNA of the CDR3 is TGTGCCAGCAGCTTAGGGCGGGCAGGGCGGAACACCGGGGAGCTGTTTTTT. Its translation is CASSLGRAGRNTGELFF.

This clonotype has ten or more counts. The chain employs TRBV2 and TRBJ1-5; no reliable D call. The V end was cut by 7 bases, the J end by 4 bases, with 11 bases between. The V gene's germline CDR1 is SNHLY and CDR2 FYNNEI. The CDR3 has 13 amino acids. The CDR3 spells CASTRAGNQPQHF. CDR3 in DNA: TGTGCCAGCACCCGAGCGGGGAATCAGCCCCAGCATTTT.

A word on this clonotype: Possible read error: a much larger clone is one base away. The chain has TRBV19 and TRBJ1-1; D gene uncertain. The CDR3 covers 14 residues. Trimming cost V 6 bases and J 6 bases, with 17 bases left between them. Germline V gene sequence: CDR1 LNHDA, CDR2 SQIVND (reference sequence). The CDR3 sequence is CASRRREPGAEAFF. The CDR3 nucleotides read TGTGCCAGTAGGAGGAGGGAGCCAGGTGCTGAAGCTTTCTTT.

This clonotype was observed at least ten times. The chain is built from TRBV6-1 and TRBJ1-2; TRBD1 aligns across 7 bases. CDR3 length: 14 amino acids. The V segment lost 5 bases and the J segment 5 bases; nucleotides outside the gene matches: 8. Germline V gene data show CDR1 as MNHNS and CDR2 as SASEGT. CDR3 nucleotides: TGTGCCAGCAGTCCGCAGGAGGGGGCGTATGGCTACACCTTC. Translating it yields CASSPQEGAYGYTF.

V usage is TRBV29-1 and J usage is TRBJ1-2; 10 nucleotides agree with TRBD1. The CDR3 has 16 residues. Germline V lookup: CDR1 SQVTM, CDR2 ANQGSEA. Losses at the gene ends were 6 bases for V and 3 bases for J; bases not matched to a gene: 13. For the CDR3, the DNA is TGCAGCGTGGCCAGGACAGGGGGTGGAGGCGACTATGGCTACACCTTC. Translation gives CSVARTGGGGDYGYTF.

This chain joins TRBV4-3 and TRBJ2-5; 8 bases agree with TRBD2. Germline CDR1 and CDR2: LGHNA and YSLEER. CDR3 length equals 16 residues. The ends lost 0 bases at V and 4 bases at J; junction bases unmatched: 7. Here the CDR3 DNA reads TGCGCCAGCAGCCAAGAAAGGCTAGCGGGTGGAGAGACCCAGTACTTC. This translates into CASSQERLAGGETQYF.

V and J are TRBV6-2 or TRBV6-3 and TRBJ2-6, with 8 bases aligning to TRBD1. The CDR3 is 18 amino acids. Germline V gene sequence: CDR1 MNHEY, CDR2 SVGEGT. Unmatched junction bases numbered 12, after V lost 4 bases and J lost 4 bases. CDR3 amino acids: CASSSHRTGWTGANVLTF. The CDR3 nucleotides are TGTGCCAGCAGTTCCCACCGGACAGGGTGGACGGGGGCCAACGTCCTGACTTTC.

The chain carries TRBV7-3 and TRBJ2-7; no reliable D call. V lost 5 bases and J lost 0, with 14 bases in between. The V gene's germline CDR1 is SGHTA and CDR2 FQGTGA. The CDR3 loop spans 15 amino acids. The CDR3 DNA sequence: TGTGCCAGCAGCATAGGGCCTTCGGCCTCCTACGAGCAGTACTTC. It is translated as CASSIGPSASYEQYF.

The V call is TRBV27, the J call TRBJ2-3; D gene unclear. The end of the DNA is better explained by TRBJ2-5, so the J call may be wrong. This CDR3 region has 14 residues. Germline V gives CDR1 MNHEY, CDR2 SMNVEV (reference sequence). DNA of the CDR3: TGTGCCAGCAGTTTAGCCCCTCGGTTGGAGACCCAGTACTTC. It is translated as CASSLAPRLETQYF.

This clonotype was seen ten or more times. V and J are TRBV20-1 and TRBJ2-2; D might be TRBD2 (5 bases). Per germline, CDR1 DFQATT and CDR2 SNEGSKA (reference sequence). This CDR3 has 12 amino acids. V was trimmed by 3 bases and J by 8 bases, leaving 10 bases between them. The CDR3 reads CSASDYPGELFF. In DNA, the CDR3 is TGCAGTGCTAGCGACTATCCGGGGGAGCTGTTTTTT.

This clonotype was recorded many times. CDR3 sequence: CSVGTNYGYTF. The CDR3 nucleotides read TGCAGCGTTGGCACGAACTATGGCTACACCTTC. The genes are TRBV29-1 and TRBJ1-2; no clear D. Per the germline V gene, CDR1 is SQVTM and CDR2 is ANQGSEA. This CDR3 is 11 amino acids long. Trimming took off 4 bases at V and 2 bases at J, with 5 bases between the two ends.

In its sample, this clonotype was seen many times. The chain combines TRBV18 with TRBJ1-5; D call uncertain. Germline CDR1 is KGHSH and CDR2 is LQKENI. The CDR3 totals 11 residues. The germline V and J ends were trimmed by 3 bases and 9 bases, with 6 bases remaining between them. The CDR3 reads CASSPGGPQHF. CDR3 in DNA: TGTGCCAGCTCACCTGGAGGGCCCCAGCATTTT.

This clonotype has a handful of counts. V and J are TRBV7-2 and TRBJ1-6, with D perhaps matching TRBD1 (5 bases). CDR1 and CDR2 from the germline V gene are SGHTA and FQGNSA. The CDR3 covers 15 residues. Trimming shortened V by 5 bases and J by 0 bases, and 8 bases separated the two germline ends. The CDR3 sequence is CASSDRRSYNSPLHF. The CDR3, as DNA: TGTGCCAGCAGCGACAGACGCTCCTATAATTCACCCCTCCACTTT.

This clonotype was recorded many times. This rearrangement joins TRBV30 to TRBJ1-5; D remains ambiguous. The germline V gene encodes CDR1 GTSNPN and CDR2 SVGIG (reference sequence). Trimming stripped 3 bases from V and 1 base from J, with 7 bases between. This CDR3 has 13 amino acids. CDR3 amino acids: CAWRGSSNQPQHF. Written as DNA, the CDR3 is TGTGCCTGGAGAGGGAGCAGCAATCAGCCCCAGCATTTT. The variable domain in full, completed from reference TRBV30 and TRBJ1-5, reads SQTIHQWPATLVQPVGSPLSLECTVEGTSNPNLYWYRQAAGRGLQLLFYSVGIGQISSEVPQNLSASRPQDRQFILSSKKLLLSDSGFYLCAWRGSSNQPQHFGDGTRLSIL.

The table lists this clonotype with many counts. The gene calls are TRBV20-1 and TRBJ1-5, with D perhaps TRBD1 (6 bases). V shed 5 bases and J shed 3 bases, with 14 bases lying between them. The length of the CDR3 is 14 residues. CDR1 DFQATT and CDR2 SNEGSKA come from the germline V gene (reference sequence). CDR3 DNA sequence: TGCAGTGCTTCGCAGGGGCAACTCAATCAGCCCCAGCATTTT. The encoded protein is CSASQGQLNQPQHF.

The table lists this clonotype with many counts. The chain joins TRBV3-1 to TRBJ2-7; 9 bases fit TRBD2. In germline, CDR1 is LGHDT, CDR2 YNNKEL (reference sequence). Unmatched junction bases numbered 11, after V lost 4 bases and J lost 7 bases. The CDR3 loop spans 15 amino acids. In nucleotides, the CDR3 is TGTGCCAGCAGCCCCTTGATAGCGGGAGCGGGGGAGCAGTACTTC. This sequence encodes CASSPLIAGAGEQYF.